The rows below give T cell receptor beta chains drawn from one sample of a study of blood T cells in healthy people across ages. MiXCR was run by TCRdb on the 5' RACE reads, yielding one entry per CDR3 protein. This repertoire shows about 650,000 distinct CDR3 sequences, roughly half found once; its top ten account for roughly 13%. Sequencing input: blood. These receptors originate from a woman aged 80 or over in good health. The CDR3 runs from the conserved cysteine through the conserved F or W. The order of the fields is V gene, clone size, D gene, J gene, CDR3 protein, CDR3 DNA. A D gene is named only where the DNA matches it firmly. Some rows have no size entry. The others give once, few or many, or a class for an expanded clone.

TRBV2	many	TRBD2	TRBJ2-7	CASSAALAGRWAPVYEQYF	TGTGCCAGCAGTGCGGCGCTAGCGGGTCGGTGGGCACCTGTCTACGAGCAGTACTTC
TRBV12-3/TRBV12-4	.	TRBD2	TRBJ2-7	CASSLGGLADHEQYF	TGTGCCAGCAGTTTAGGTGGACTAGCGGACCACGAGCAGTACTTC
TRBV9	once	.	TRBJ2-7	CASSVGNTPSYEQYF	TGTGCCAGCAGCGTAGGTAACACCCCTTCCTACGAGCAGTACTTC
TRBV5-1	.	.	TRBJ2-6	CASSPHFSGTNVLTF	TGCGCCAGCAGCCCGCATTTTTCTGGGACCAACGTCCTGACTTTC
TRBV3-1	.	.	TRBJ1-1	CASSQVGGMNTEAFF	TGTGCCAGCAGCCAAGTCGGGGGTATGAACACTGAAGCTTTCTTT
TRBV19	.	TRBD2	TRBJ2-5	CASSIRAGVPREQYF	TGTGCCAGTAGTATAAGAGCGGGAGTGCCCCGGGAGCAGTACTTC
TRBV7-2	few	.	TRBJ1-2	CASAEPGPYGYTF	TGTGCCAGCGCAGAGCCGGGGCCCTATGGCTACACCTTC
TRBV10-3	once	TRBD2	TRBJ2-1	CAISESGTRSNEQFF	TGTGCCATCAGTGAGTCAGGGACTAGATCCAATGAGCAGTTCTTC
TRBV28	few	TRBD2	TRBJ2-5	CASSLDSSGETQYF	TGTGCCAGCAGTCTTGACTCTAGCGGGGAGACCCAGTACTTC
TRBV6-5	many	TRBD2	TRBJ2-2	CASSDGGEDTGELFF	TGTGCCAGCAGCGACGGGGGGGAGGACACCGGGGAGCTGTTTTTT
TRBV10-3	many	.	TRBJ1-2	CAIRGERRANYGYTF	TGTGCCATCAGAGGGGAGAGGAGGGCTAACTATGGCTACACCTTC
TRBV20-1	many	TRBD2	TRBJ2-1	CSAPRGGNEQFF	TGCAGTGCCCCCCGGGGGGGAAATGAGCAGTTCTTC
TRBV29-1	many	.	TRBJ2-3	CSESGTSDSTDTQYF	TGCAGCGAATCTGGGACGTCGGATAGCACAGATACGCAGTATTTT
TRBV7-9	many	TRBD1	TRBJ1-4	CASSLLQGVNEKLFF	TGTGCCAGCAGCTTACTCCAGGGGGTGAATGAAAAACTGTTTTTT
TRBV2	.	TRBD1	TRBJ1-3	CASTMDRIGNTIYF	TGTGCCAGCACAATGGACAGGATCGGAAACACCATATATTTT
TRBV11-2	.	.	TRBJ1-1	CVGSLEVAKNTEAFF	TGTGTCGGCAGCTTAGAGGTGGCCAAGAACACTGAAGCTTTCTTT
TRBV6-4	many	.	TRBJ2-1	CASSDSGGGGNEQFF	TGTGCCAGCAGTGACTCCGGGGGAGGGGGTAATGAGCAGTTCTTC
TRBV29-1	many	TRBD1	TRBJ2-2	CSVDRDNTGELFF	TGCAGCGTCGACAGGGACAACACCGGGGAGCTGTTTTTT
TRBV7-2	.	.	TRBJ2-3	CASRGPQVTQYF	TGTGCCAGCAGGGGCCCACAAGTTACGCAGTATTTT
TRBV29-1	.	.	TRBJ2-3	CSVDYGLDTQYF	TGCAGCGTTGACTACGGGCTGGATACGCAGTATTTT
TRBV27	many	.	TRBJ2-1	CASSISRGSEQFF	TGTGCCAGCAGTATAAGTCGGGGGAGTGAGCAGTTCTTC
TRBV5-1	.	.	TRBJ2-1	CASSLPSTYNEQFF	TGCGCCAGCAGCTTGCCCTCAACCTACAATGAGCAGTTCTTC
TRBV10-3	.	.	TRBJ2-3	CAIGESTDTQYF	TGTGCCATCGGGGAGAGCACAGATACGCAGTATTTT
TRBV28	.	.	TRBJ2-2	CASAQRIPGELFF	TGTGCCAGCGCACAGAGGATCCCCGGGGAGCTGTTTTTT
TRBV5-1	.	.	TRBJ1-1	CASSAGVPMTEAFF	TGCGCCAGCAGCGCAGGGGTCCCCATGACTGAAGCTTTCTTT
TRBV5-1	few	TRBD1	TRBJ2-1	CASSLQGAGNEQFF	TGCGCCAGCAGCTTACAGGGGGCCGGCAATGAGCAGTTCTTC
TRBV20-1	.	TRBD1	TRBJ2-1	CSASFVGQGVNEQFF	TGCAGTGCTAGCTTCGTGGGACAGGGGGTCAATGAGCAGTTCTTC
TRBV20-1	.	.	TRBJ1-6	CSARWSSYNSPLHF	TGCAGTGCCAGGTGGAGCTCCTATAATTCACCCCTCCACTTT
TRBV2	few	.	TRBJ1-2	CASGGGSLGYGYTF	TGTGCCAGCGGAGGCGGGAGCTTAGGGTATGGCTACACCTTC
TRBV3-1	few	TRBD1	TRBJ2-2	CASSPGTGGSSGELFF	TGTGCCAGCAGCCCCGGGACAGGGGGCAGTTCCGGGGAGCTGTTTTTT
TRBV20-1	many	.	TRBJ2-7	CSASAGQFSEAYEQYF	TGCAGTGCTTCAGCCGGACAGTTCTCCGAGGCCTACGAGCAGTACTTC
TRBV9	.	.	TRBJ2-2	CASTTSVNTGELFF	TGTGCCAGTACTACCTCAGTCAACACCGGGGAGCTGTTTTTT
TRBV4-1	.	.	TRBJ2-3	CASSQDFGRDDTQYF	TGCGCCAGCAGCCAAGATTTCGGCCGGGATGATACGCAGTATTTT
TRBV29-1	many	TRBD1	TRBJ2-5	CSVKRQGGMETQYF	TGCAGCGTTAAAAGACAGGGTGGTATGGAGACCCAGTACTTC
TRBV12-3/TRBV12-4	.	TRBD2	TRBJ2-3	CASSFGAGEGADTQYF	TGTGCCAGCAGCTTTGGAGCGGGAGAGGGCGCAGATACGCAGTATTTT
TRBV5-1	many	.	TRBJ2-7	CASSLGAPVPYEQYF	TGCGCCAGCAGCTTGGGGGCGCCAGTTCCCTACGAGCAGTACTTC
TRBV7-9	many	.	TRBJ2-5	CASSLLKETQYF	TGTGCCAGCAGCTTACTAAAGGAGACCCAGTACTTC
TRBV6-5	.	.	TRBJ1-2	CASSYQSGVANYGYTF	TGTGCCAGCAGTTACCAGAGCGGCGTAGCTAACTATGGCTACACCTTC
TRBV5-1	many	.	TRBJ2-7	CASSYSLMSGYEQYF	TGCGCCAGCAGCTACAGCCTTATGTCCGGCTACGAGCAGTACTTC
TRBV12-3/TRBV12-4	.	TRBD1	TRBJ1-5	CASSKDRAQGQPQHF	TGTGCCAGCAGTAAAGACAGGGCTCAGGGACAGCCCCAGCATTTT
TRBV20-1	once	TRBD1	TRBJ1-6	CSVPDRGSNSPLHF	TGCAGTGTCCCGGACAGGGGAAGCAATTCACCCCTCCACTTT
TRBV7-2	many	TRBD2	TRBJ2-3	CASSLPSGTTDTQYF	TGTGCCAGCAGCTTACCTAGCGGGACCACAGATACGCAGTATTTT